This T cell receptor beta chain was identified in a study of blood T cell repertoires in COVID-19 (TCRdb year 2020). Study-level background: Samples from collaborators originated in the United States, Italy and Spain and spanned both the acute and convalescent phases of COVID-19. The material from the prospective study consisted of cDNA or gDNA derived from T cells, B-cell-depleted T cells, or PBMCs. The dataset comprised deeply sampled blood TCRbeta repertoires from subjects exposed to, actively infected with, or recovered from COVID-19. The repertoires were released in a freely available public database meant as a resource for research on the immune response to SARS-CoV-2. Samples were obtained from the ongoing ImmuneRACE study (first 160 participants) and from 1,200 or so subjects provided by 6 global collaborators. A de-identified subject ID, COVID-19 status, age in years and sex were almost always included in the sample metadata. Where HLA class I and class II types were available, the types were taken from metadata supplied by the sample provider, not from assay-based typing.

In Seattle, one collaborating source enrolled patients while the infection was active and tracked those patients longitudinally over the course of disease. Collaborating institutions collected whole blood in K2EDTA tubes following their own protocols. For TCRbeta analysis, collaborator samples were shipped as frozen whole blood, as isolated PBMCs, or as DNA extracted from either sample type. Overall study results and their limits: The amount of clinical and demographic metadata varied by source and participant and was provided uncurated.

From cysteine to phenylalanine, the CDR3 is 16 amino acids long. Of the read, only the CDR3 DNA is kept; its 48 bases are in frame from base 1. V and J are trimmed by 3 bases and 7 bases, and the gene matches miss 9 bases of the junction. Via the germline V gene, CDR1 is SGDLS and CDR2 YYNGEE. TCRbeta CDR3 regions were amplified from genomic DNA using the immunoSEQ Assay, a bias-controlled multiplex PCR. Turning to the authors' computational methods: The number of nucleated cells in each sample was estimated from the amplification of reference gene primers within the assay. To quantify the absolute abundance of each unique TCRbeta CDR3 rearrangement, sequence reads were collapsed and filtered. Productive Simpson clonality was computed per sample as the square root of Simpson's diversity index over productive rearrangements. Here the immuneACCESS table is served through TCRdb, limited to in-frame sequences with V and J called. Missing clones are a known gap in these copies; in checked studies unresolved V genes cover under half, and the rest lacks a known reason. V, J and clone size reflect that table, while D and trimming were determined from the DNA. Here the sample has a few hundred thousand clones; roughly four fifths occur a single time. The ten largest clones represent about 4.8% of the sample.

About this clone: The specificity of this receptor is unknown. No quality values exist for individual bases; no much larger clone is one base distant.

Sequenced: peripheral blood. The rearranged segments are TRBV9 and TRBJ2-5; 13 nucleotides in the junction match TRBD2. The receptor was derived from an older woman with COVID-19, enrolled during active disease. CDR3 sequence: CASSEGTSGAQGTQYF. The nucleotide sequence is TGTGCCAGCAGCGAGGGGACTAGCGGGGCTCAGGGGACCCAGTACTTC.